What follows is one T cell receptor (beta chain) and its context. Trimming took off 2 bases at V and 4 bases at J, with 11 bases between the two ends. The CDR3 extends over 15 amino acids. The germline V gene has CDR1 SGHAT and CDR2 FQNNGV. The sample belongs to a study of shared clonotypes between healthy human individuals. Study summary: Per-donor plates numbered three CD4 naive, three CD4 memory, two CD8 naive and one CD8 memory.

Some 30,000 T cell genomes, or 200 ng DNA, went into the sorted-subset replicate PCRs. Per the study methods: From ImmunoSEQ came sequences covering only the junction and carrying no quality scores, so filtering differed. Repertoires were generated with immunoSEQ multiplex PCR, while TCRdb's copy carries only in-frame clones and drops some. V and J calls and clone size follow that table, whereas D and trimming were derived from the DNA. The table lists around 1,900,000 clones, 93% of them singletons. CD45RO-negative cells were positively selected for CCR7, leaving out terminally differentiated effector memory CD45RA+ cells.

The receptor was derived from a man between 18 and 35 years old in good health. Some clones in this sample may be carry-over from other donors' samples. The chain joins TRBV11-2 to TRBJ2-2, with a tentative D call TRBD1 (6 bases). The sequenced sample was naive CD8+ T cells from PBMCs. The CDR3 spells CASSLSDSLTGELFF. For the CDR3, the DNA is TGTGCCAGCAGCTTATCGGACAGCCTCACCGGGGAGCTGTTTTTT.